What follows are 4 T cell receptor beta chains derived from one specimen sequenced in a study of identical twins. TCRdb reprocessed the 5' RACE reads via MiXCR and lists one record per CDR3 protein. The sample holds about 240,000 distinct CDR3 sequences, 12% seen once. Separately, the same data were catalogued under a study of yellow fever vaccine responses in identical twins.

Sequencing input: memory (CD45RO+) T cells sorted from blood. The receptors come from a woman younger than 35 in good health.

The chain combines TRBV24-1 with TRBJ2-3, with TRBD2 matching 11 bases. The CDR3 contains 18 residues. The V and J ends lost 4 bases and 2 bases, in that order; junction bases with no gene match: 10. CDR1 and CDR2 from the germline V gene are KGHDR and SFDVKD. The DNA for the CDR3 is TGTGCCACCAGTGAAGGTCGTGTTAGCGGGGGGGCCACAGATACGCAGTATTTT. This encodes CATSEGRVSGGATDTQYF.

This clonotype was observed at least ten times. The rearrangement links TRBV7-8 to TRBJ2-3; the D is unclear. CDR3 length: 16 residues. With 1 base removed from V and 0 bases from J, the gap between germline ends came to 11 bases. Per germline, CDR1 SGHVS and CDR2 FQNEAQ. The CDR3 DNA sequence: TGTGCCAGCAGCTTAGGATGGGGTTCTAGCACAGATACGCAGTATTTT. Protein sequence: CASSLGWGSSTDTQYF.

V gene TRBV4-2 combines with J gene TRBJ2-3; D call uncertain. Per the germline V gene, CDR1 is LGHNA and CDR2 is YNFKEQ. The V end lost 0 bases, the J end lost 2 bases, and 9 bases lay between the germline ends. CDR3 size: 15 residues. CDR3 sequence (DNA): TGTGCCAGCAGCCAAGAGGGATCGGACACAGATACGCAGTATTTT. Its protein is CASSQEGSDTDTQYF.

The gene calls are TRBV7-9 and TRBJ1-1; D call uncertain. Germline CDR1 and CDR2: SEHNR and FQNEAQ (reference sequence). CDR3 size: 13 residues. V dropped 3 bases and J dropped 6 bases, with 11 bases sitting between them. This CDR3 is CASSLDAVSEAFF. The DNA of the CDR3 is TGTGCCAGCAGCTTGGACGCAGTCTCTGAAGCTTTCTTT.